The 32 T cell receptor beta chains below come from one sample, sequenced in a study of blood T cells in healthy people across ages. For the second PCR, which ran for about 6 to 11 cycles, a sample-barcoded 5' primer and a J-beta primer mix were used. Each CDR3 protein is one row after TCRdb ran MiXCR on the 5' RACE reads. Counted here are around 820,000 distinct CDR3 sequences, 25% occurring once; the ten biggest clones make up under 4.5%. These data were also filed under a second study, of T cells of mothers and their children.

Input material: blood. The receptors were sampled from a boy younger than 18 in good health.

This clonotype showed up just a few times. The gene calls are TRBV28 and TRBJ2-5, with D perhaps being TRBD1 or TRBD2 (5 bases each). The V end was cut by 8 bases, the J end by 0 bases, with 19 bases between. The CDR3 consists of 16 residues. CDR1 is MDHEN and CDR2 is SYDVKM in the germline V gene. CDR3 DNA: TGTGCCAGCGCTTTTGGGGGACGGACCTACCAAGAGACCCAGTACTTC. Protein: CASAFGGRTYQETQYF.

There are a few counts of this clonotype. This chain uses TRBV29-1 with TRBJ2-7; 12 bases align to TRBD2. The CDR3 totals 14 residues. The germline V gene encodes CDR1 SQVTM and CDR2 ANQGSEA. Germline trimming cut 4 bases from V and 7 bases from J; bases unmatched to any gene: 8. The CDR3 is CSVGPSGRAREQYF. In DNA form, the CDR3 reads TGCAGCGTTGGTCCTAGCGGGAGGGCCCGGGAGCAGTACTTC.

This clonotype has a handful of counts. The gene calls are TRBV20-1 and TRBJ1-2, with TRBD1 as a possible D gene (6 bases). The V gene's germline CDR1 is DFQATT and CDR2 SNEGSKA (reference sequence). The CDR3 extends over 12 amino acids. Between the trimmed V and J ends, which lost 3 bases and 8 bases, there was a span of 13 bases. CDR3 DNA: TGCAGTGCTAGTGTACAGGGTTACGGCTACACCTTC. Protein: CSASVQGYGYTF.

This clonotype was seen a few times. The J gene is TRBJ1-2, the V gene TRBV12-5; D remains ambiguous. Trimming pared 0 bases from V and 5 bases from J, leaving 10 bases between. The CDR3 has 14 residues. Germline CDR1 and CDR2: LGHNT and FRNRAP. CDR3 DNA sequence: TGTGCTAGTGGTTTGGTCCACGGACTATATGGCTACACCTTC. Amino acids: CASGLVHGLYGYTF.

The V gene is TRBV6-5, the J gene TRBJ1-2; maybe TRBD1 (5 bases). The germline V gene encodes CDR1 MNHEY and CDR2 SVGAGI. V lost 4 bases and J lost 4, with 10 bases in between. The CDR3 is 13 residues long. The CDR3 region has the DNA TGTGCCAGCAGTTCGGGGCTTCGCTATGGCTACACCTTC. This encodes CASSSGLRYGYTF.

J is TRBJ2-1 and V is TRBV11-2; 10 nucleotides agree with TRBD2. There are 15 residues in the CDR3. Germline V lookup: CDR1 SGHAT, CDR2 FQNNGV. Trimming removed 3 bases from V and 7 bases from J; junction bases left unmatched: 6. In DNA, the CDR3 is TGTGCCAGCAGCTTTATCAGCGGGGGGGCGAATGAGCAGTTCTTC. Translated: CASSFISGGANEQFF.

The CDR3 DNA follows: TGCGCCAGCAGCCACCAGGGGCATGGTGAAGCTTTCTTT. Translating gives CASSHQGHGEAFF. The rearrangement links TRBV4-1 to TRBJ1-1; perhaps TRBD1 as D (6 bases). Germline CDR1 and CDR2: MGHRA and YSYEKL. The CDR3 spans 13 residues. V was trimmed by 3 bases and J by 7 bases, leaving 12 bases between them.

This clonotype has more than one count but fewer than ten. The V call is TRBV20-1, the J call TRBJ2-7; the D call may be TRBD1 or TRBD2 (6 bases each). CDR3 size: 15 residues. V was clipped by 0 bases and J by 5 bases, with 17 bases between them. From germline, CDR1 is DFQATT and CDR2 SNEGSKA (reference sequence). CDR3 sequence reads: CSARDSSRGHDEQYF. CDR3 in DNA: TGCAGTGCTAGAGATTCTAGCCGGGGGCACGACGAGCAGTACTTC.

This clonotype was recorded at least ten times. This rearrangement joins TRBV18 to TRBJ1-2; no definite D call. The CDR3 loop spans 14 amino acids. Per the germline V gene, CDR1 is KGHSH and CDR2 is LQKENI. Trimming shortened V by 3 bases and J by 2 bases, and 10 bases separated the two germline ends. CDR3 nucleotide sequence: TGTGCCAGCTCACCCCGGACCGAGAACTATGGCTACACCTTC. It encodes CASSPRTENYGYTF.

This clonotype was picked up a small number of times. The V call is TRBV28, the J call TRBJ2-3; possible D gene TRBD1, 6 bases. From germline, CDR1 is MDHEN and CDR2 SYDVKM. The V gene lost 6 bases and the J gene lost 3 bases, with 7 bases spanning the gap. The length of the CDR3 is 12 residues. CDR3 coding DNA: TGTGCCAGCAGAGACAGGACAGATACGCAGTATTTT. It specifies CASRDRTDTQYF. The full variable domain, completed using reference TRBV28 and TRBJ2-3, is DVKVTQSSRYLVKRTGEKVFLECVQDMDHENMFWYRQDPGLGLRLIYFSYDVKMKEKGDIPEGYSVSREKKERFSLILESASTNQTSMYLCASRDRTDTQYFGPGTRLTVL.

DNA of the CDR3: TGCAGCGTTGTCAAGACAGGCCTTAGCTCCTACGAGCAGTACTTC. Its protein product is CSVVKTGLSSYEQYF. V usage is TRBV29-1 and J usage is TRBJ2-7; the D gene is possibly TRBD1 (6 bases). V lost 4 bases and J 0 bases, leaving 16 bases between the germline ends. Germline CDR1 is SQVTM and CDR2 is ANQGSEA. The CDR3 contains 15 residues.

This rearrangement joins TRBV20-1 to TRBJ2-5; TRBD1 matches 8 bases. The V gene end was trimmed by 3 bases and the J gene end by 5 bases; junction bases not matched to a gene: 11. CDR3 length: 15 residues. Germline V lookup: CDR1 DFQATT, CDR2 SNEGSKA (reference sequence). CDR3 sequence (DNA): TGCAGTGCTAGCGGTTGGGCAGGGGGCAGCGAGACCCAGTACTTC. This gives the protein CSASGWAGGSETQYF.

J is TRBJ2-1 and V is TRBV7-2; 10 bases match TRBD2. The CDR3 contains 20 residues. Germline V gene sequence: CDR1 SGHTA, CDR2 FQGNSA. Germline trimming cut 1 base from V and 6 bases from J; bases unmatched to any gene: 18. The CDR3 spells CASSLVKLTAGGPGFNEQFF. CDR3 in DNA: TGTGCCAGCAGCTTAGTCAAATTAACAGCGGGGGGGCCAGGTTTCAATGAGCAGTTCTTC.

The chain uses TRBV20-1 and TRBJ2-5; no clear D. Near its end, the DNA agrees better with TRBJ2-7, so the J call may be wrong. The germline CDR1 and CDR2 sequences are DFQATT and SNEGSKA (reference sequence). The CDR3 totals 14 residues. CDR3 nucleotides: TGCAGTGCTAGCCCCGAGACTTCTCTCTACGAGCAGTACTTC. Protein: CSASPETSLYEQYF.

The rearrangement links TRBV4-3 to TRBJ1-6; D may be TRBD1 (5 bases). V lost 0 bases, J lost 8 bases, and 14 bases lay in between. Germline lookup yields CDR1 LGHNA and CDR2 YSLEER. The CDR3 spans 16 residues. DNA of the CDR3: TGCGCCAGCAGCCAAGAGTCGGCCAGGGCGGATTCACCCCTCCACTTT. Encoded protein: CASSQESARADSPLHF.

The chain combines TRBV5-1 with TRBJ2-5; 8 bases align to TRBD1. Losses at the gene ends were 2 bases for V and 0 bases for J; bases not matched to a gene: 6. The germline gives CDR1 SGHRS, CDR2 YFSETQ. This CDR3 region has 16 residues. The CDR3 nucleotides are TGCGCCAGCAGCTTTGGACAGGGCTCTAACCAAGAGACCCAGTACTTC. It translates to CASSFGQGSNQETQYF.

The sample holds a few counts of this clonotype. The chain is built from TRBV5-1 and TRBJ1-1; a possible D gene is TRBD1 (5 bases). Per germline, CDR1 SGHRS and CDR2 YFSETQ. CDR3 length: 15 residues. V lost 1 base, J lost 3 bases, and 13 bases lay in between. This CDR3 is CASSLRAGSDTEAFF. The CDR3 nucleotides read TGCGCCAGCAGCTTGCGCGCAGGGTCGGACACTGAAGCTTTCTTT.

This clonotype has at least ten counts. This rearrangement joins TRBV28 to TRBJ2-1, with TRBD1 matching 7 bases. Germline V lookup: CDR1 MDHEN, CDR2 SYDVKM. V was pared by 3 bases and J by 8 bases, with 10 bases of the junction left unmatched. The CDR3 loop spans 15 amino acids. The CDR3 region has the DNA TGTGCCAGCAGTTTGAGTTCAGGGGGTAAGGATGAGCAGTTCTTC. Protein sequence: CASSLSSGGKDEQFF.

The rearrangement links TRBV29-1 to TRBJ2-5; D gene unclear. The germline CDR1 and CDR2 sequences are SQVTM and ANQGSEA. The CDR3 loop spans 14 amino acids. Trimming removed 6 bases from V and 11 bases from J, with 25 bases in between. The CDR3 is CSVLAEYLPTVQYF. DNA for the CDR3: TGCAGCGTCCTGGCCGAGTACCTTCCTACGGTGCAGTACTTC.

This sequence joins TRBV6-5 and TRBJ2-7; D gene unclear. The CDR3 contains 13 residues. Deletions cut 4 bases from V and 4 bases from J, with 11 bases between. Germline V lookup: CDR1 MNHEY, CDR2 SVGAGI. CDR3 sequence (DNA): TGTGCCAGCAGTTCCCTGGAAGGGTACGAGCAGTACTTC. It translates to CASSSLEGYEQYF.

This clonotype was detected only a few times. The CDR3 is CASSFGRVQETQYF. In nucleotides, the CDR3 is TGCGCCAGCAGCTTTGGAAGGGTGCAAGAGACCCAGTACTTC. The chain couples TRBV5-1 to TRBJ2-5; D remains ambiguous. V lost 2 bases to trimming and J lost 2 bases, with 10 bases between them. This CDR3 is built from 14 residues. Germline loops: CDR1 SGHRS, CDR2 YFSETQ. Filled out from reference TRBV5-1 and TRBJ2-5, the complete variable domain reads KAGVTQTPRYLIKTRGQQVTLSCSPISGHRSVSWYQQTPGQGLQFLFEYFSETQRNKGNFPGRFSGRQFSNSRSEMNVSTLELGDSALYLCASSFGRVQETQYFGPGTRLLVL.

There are a few counts of this clonotype. The genes are TRBV7-2 and TRBJ2-5, with 10 nucleotides matching TRBD2. V lost 1 base and J lost 5; bases outside the gene matches: 7. Germline V lookup: CDR1 SGHTA, CDR2 FQGNSA. The CDR3 is 16 amino acids. CDR3 DNA sequence: TGTGCCAGCAGCTTAGGTAGCGGGGGGCGCCCGGAGACCCAGTACTTC. This sequence encodes CASSLGSGGRPETQYF. Full variable domain (rest looked up from reference TRBV7-2 and TRBJ2-5): GAGVSQSPSNKVTEKGKDVELRCDPISGHTALYWYRQSLGQGLEFLIYFQGNSAPDKSGLPSDRFSAERTGGSVSTLTIQRTQQEDSAVYLCASSLGSGGRPETQYFGPGTRLLVL.

CDR3 coding DNA: TGTGCCAGCAGTCCCCCCACCGGGACTATAAATGAGCAGTTCTTC. Amino acids: CASSPPTGTINEQFF. The chain carries TRBV7-9 and TRBJ2-5, with 7 positions matching TRBD2. The better agreement between TRBJ2-1 and the DNA end casts doubt on the J call. CDR3 length equals 15 residues. Germline lookup yields CDR1 SEHNR and CDR2 FQNEAQ (reference sequence).

This clonotype was observed a handful of times. The chain uses TRBV7-8 and TRBJ2-5; TRBD1 matches at 9 bases. The DNA end is a closer match to TRBJ2-7, so the J assignment may be wrong. CDR3 length: 16 amino acids. The germline CDR1 and CDR2 sequences are SGHVS and FQNEAQ. The DNA of the CDR3 is TGTGCCAGCAGCACCACCCCCGGGACAGGGACCCGCGAGCAGTACTTC. As protein: CASSTTPGTGTREQYF.

This clonotype came up a few times. The chain employs TRBV6-5 and TRBJ2-5; TRBD2 might be the D (6 bases). This CDR3 has 15 amino acids. V lost 0 bases, J lost 4 bases, and 12 bases lay in between. CDR1 and CDR2 (germline): MNHEY, SVGAGI. CDR3 amino acids: CASSYSDGGVETQYF. In nucleotides, the CDR3 is TGTGCCAGCAGTTACTCTGACGGGGGAGTAGAGACCCAGTACTTC.

CDR3 region: CASSSGLAGGMETQYF. CDR3 nucleotides: TGTGCCAGCAGCTCAGGACTAGCGGGGGGTATGGAGACCCAGTACTTC. This chain links TRBV7-3 with TRBJ2-5; TRBD2 matches 14 bases. This CDR3 spans 16 amino acids. The germline V gene has CDR1 SGHTA and CDR2 FQGTGA. The J segment lost 5 bases and the V segment lost 4 bases, leaving 6 bases of the junction unmatched.

The sample holds a few counts of this clonotype. This chain joins TRBV27 and TRBJ2-1; tentative D call: TRBD2 (5 bases). This CDR3 contains 16 residues. Germline loops: CDR1 MNHEY, CDR2 SMNVEV (reference sequence). V was trimmed by 3 bases and J by 2 bases, leaving 14 bases between them. The CDR3 loop reads CASSFSHSAPYNEQFF. As DNA, the CDR3 is TGTGCCAGCAGTTTTAGTCATAGCGCCCCCTACAATGAGCAGTTCTTC.

This clonotype turned up a few times. Here the CDR3 reads CASSHNRDRGNHEQYF. The CDR3 nucleotides are TGCGCCAGCAGCCACAACCGGGACAGGGGTAACCACGAGCAGTACTTC. The chain joins TRBV4-1 to TRBJ2-7; 10 positions match TRBD1. The length of the CDR3 is 16 residues. V dropped 3 bases and J dropped 5; count of bases not matched to a gene: 10. CDR1 is MGHRA and CDR2 is YSYEKL in the germline V gene.

The J gene is TRBJ2-3, the V gene TRBV28, with TRBD2 as a possible D gene (5 bases). The CDR3 totals 15 residues. Deletions cut 5 bases from V and 4 bases from J, with 16 bases between. Germline lookup yields CDR1 MDHEN and CDR2 SYDVKM. CDR3 sequence: CASSPSSDYADTQYF. The DNA of the CDR3 is TGTGCCAGCAGTCCTTCCAGCGACTACGCAGATACGCAGTATTTT.

There are a few counts of this clonotype. The chain carries TRBV21-1 and TRBJ1-1. TRBV21-1 is a listed pseudogene. The CDR3 loop spans 17 amino acids. The CDR3 region is CASSNEWDFVLNTEAFF. CDR3 DNA: TGTGCCAGCAGCAATGAGTGGGACTTTGTGCTGAACACTGAAGCTTTCTTT.

This clonotype has a handful of counts. The V gene is TRBV7-9, the J gene TRBJ1-6, with unresolved D. This CDR3 has 14 amino acids. The V gene's germline CDR1 is SEHNR and CDR2 FQNEAQ (reference sequence). The ends were cut back, 5 bases at V and 5 bases at J, with 10 bases in the middle. The CDR3 here is CASSLPGDNSPLHF. As DNA, the CDR3 is TGTGCCAGCAGCCTCCCTGGGGATAATTCACCCCTCCACTTT.

The rearrangement uses TRBV4-2 and TRBJ2-3; 7 bases map to TRBD1. Germline CDR1 is LGHNA and CDR2 is YNFKEQ. The J segment lost 0 bases and the V segment lost 5 bases, leaving 11 bases of the junction unmatched. The CDR3 runs to 17 residues. The CDR3 loop is CASSIWGTASSTDTQYF. CDR3 nucleotides: TGTGCCAGCAGCATATGGGGGACAGCCTCTAGCACAGATACGCAGTATTTT.